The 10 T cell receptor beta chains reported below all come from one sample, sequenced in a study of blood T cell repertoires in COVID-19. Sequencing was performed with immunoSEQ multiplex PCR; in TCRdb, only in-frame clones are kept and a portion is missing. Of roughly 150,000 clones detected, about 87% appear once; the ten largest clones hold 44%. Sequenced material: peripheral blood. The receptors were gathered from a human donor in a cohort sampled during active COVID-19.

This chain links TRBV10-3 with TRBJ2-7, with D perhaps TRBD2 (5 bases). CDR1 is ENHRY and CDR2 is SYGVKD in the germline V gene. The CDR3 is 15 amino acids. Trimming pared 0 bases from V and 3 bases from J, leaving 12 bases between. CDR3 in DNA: TGTGCCATCAGTGAGTCTCAGGACTGGGGCTACGAGCAGTACTTC. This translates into CAISESQDWGYEQYF.

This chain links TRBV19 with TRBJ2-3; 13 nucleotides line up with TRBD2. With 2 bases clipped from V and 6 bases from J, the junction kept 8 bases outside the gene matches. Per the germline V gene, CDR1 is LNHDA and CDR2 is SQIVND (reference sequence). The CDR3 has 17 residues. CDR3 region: CASSIPGLAGAKDTQYF. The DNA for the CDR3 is TGTGCCAGTAGTATACCAGGACTAGCGGGAGCAAAGGATACGCAGTATTTT.

The CDR3 loop reads CASSDSLRGQGPDTQYF. The CDR3 coding sequence is TGTGCCAGCAGTGATTCCCTCCGGGGACAGGGACCAGATACGCAGTATTTT. The rearrangement joins TRBV2 to TRBJ2-3; 9 nucleotides match TRBD1. Germline V gene data show CDR1 as SNHLY and CDR2 as FYNNEI. The CDR3 runs 17 residues. J was trimmed by 4 bases and V by 3 bases; bases with no gene match: 11.

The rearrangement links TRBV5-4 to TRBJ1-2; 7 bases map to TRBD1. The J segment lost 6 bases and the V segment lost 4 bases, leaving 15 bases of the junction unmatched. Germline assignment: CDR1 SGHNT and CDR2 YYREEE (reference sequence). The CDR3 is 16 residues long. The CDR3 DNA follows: TGTGCCAGCAGCGCAGGACAGGTGGGGTTCTGGGATGGCTACACCTTC. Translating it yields CASSAGQVGFWDGYTF.

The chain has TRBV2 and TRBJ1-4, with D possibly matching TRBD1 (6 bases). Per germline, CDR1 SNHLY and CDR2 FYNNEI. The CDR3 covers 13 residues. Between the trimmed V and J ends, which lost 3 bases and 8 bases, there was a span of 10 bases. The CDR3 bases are TGTGCCAGCAGTGACAGGGGTGGGGAAAAACTGTTTTTT. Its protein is CASSDRGGEKLFF.

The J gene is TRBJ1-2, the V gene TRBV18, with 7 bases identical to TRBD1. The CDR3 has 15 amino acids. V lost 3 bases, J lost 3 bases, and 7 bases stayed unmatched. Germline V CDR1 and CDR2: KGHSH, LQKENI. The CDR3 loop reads CASSPTTGYDYGYTF. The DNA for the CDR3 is TGTGCCAGCTCACCCACGACAGGGTACGACTATGGCTACACCTTC.

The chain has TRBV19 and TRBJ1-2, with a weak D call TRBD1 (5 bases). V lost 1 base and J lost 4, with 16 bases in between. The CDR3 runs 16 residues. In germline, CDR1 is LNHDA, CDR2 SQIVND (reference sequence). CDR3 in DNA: TGTGCCAGTAGTATAGGGCGAGACAGAACTTCCTATGGCTACACCTTC. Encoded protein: CASSIGRDRTSYGYTF.

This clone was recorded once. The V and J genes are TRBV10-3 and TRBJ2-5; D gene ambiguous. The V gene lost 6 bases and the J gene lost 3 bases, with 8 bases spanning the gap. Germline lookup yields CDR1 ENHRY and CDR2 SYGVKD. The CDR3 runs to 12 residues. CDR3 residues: CAISLGEETQYF. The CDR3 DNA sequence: TGTGCCATCAGCCTAGGCGAAGAGACCCAGTACTTC.

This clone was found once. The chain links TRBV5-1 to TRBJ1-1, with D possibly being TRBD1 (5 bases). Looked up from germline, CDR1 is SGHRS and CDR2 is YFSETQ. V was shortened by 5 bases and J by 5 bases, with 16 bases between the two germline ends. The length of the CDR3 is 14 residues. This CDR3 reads CASSFGHGGTEAFF. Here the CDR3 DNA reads TGCGCCAGCAGTTTCGGCCATGGGGGGACTGAAGCTTTCTTT.

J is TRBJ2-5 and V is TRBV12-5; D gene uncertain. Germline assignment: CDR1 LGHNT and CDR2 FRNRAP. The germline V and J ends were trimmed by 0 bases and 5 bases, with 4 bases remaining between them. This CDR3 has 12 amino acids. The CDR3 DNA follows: TGTGCTAGTGGTTTGGTCTTCGAGACCCAGTACTTC. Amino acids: CASGLVFETQYF. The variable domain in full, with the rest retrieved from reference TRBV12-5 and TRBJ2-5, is DARVTQTPRHKVTEMGQEVTMRCQPILGHNTVFWYRQTMMQGLELLAYFRNRAPLDDSGMPKDRFSAEMPDATLATLKIQPSEPRDSAVYFCASGLVFETQYFGPGTRLLVL.